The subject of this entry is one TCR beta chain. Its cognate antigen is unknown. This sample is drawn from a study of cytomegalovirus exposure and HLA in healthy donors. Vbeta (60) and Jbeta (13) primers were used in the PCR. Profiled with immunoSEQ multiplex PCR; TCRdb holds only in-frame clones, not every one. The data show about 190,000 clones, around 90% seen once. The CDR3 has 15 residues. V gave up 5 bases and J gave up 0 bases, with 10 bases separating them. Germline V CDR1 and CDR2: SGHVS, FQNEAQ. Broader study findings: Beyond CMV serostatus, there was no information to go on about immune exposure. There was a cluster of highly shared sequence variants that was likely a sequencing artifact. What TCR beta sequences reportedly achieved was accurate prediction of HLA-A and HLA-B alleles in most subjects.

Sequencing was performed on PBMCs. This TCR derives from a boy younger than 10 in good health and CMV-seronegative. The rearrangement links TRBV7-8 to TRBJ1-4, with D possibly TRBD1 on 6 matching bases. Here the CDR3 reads CASSLYRATNEKLFF. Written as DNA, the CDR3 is TGTGCCAGCAGCCTATACAGGGCAACTAATGAAAAACTGTTTTTT.